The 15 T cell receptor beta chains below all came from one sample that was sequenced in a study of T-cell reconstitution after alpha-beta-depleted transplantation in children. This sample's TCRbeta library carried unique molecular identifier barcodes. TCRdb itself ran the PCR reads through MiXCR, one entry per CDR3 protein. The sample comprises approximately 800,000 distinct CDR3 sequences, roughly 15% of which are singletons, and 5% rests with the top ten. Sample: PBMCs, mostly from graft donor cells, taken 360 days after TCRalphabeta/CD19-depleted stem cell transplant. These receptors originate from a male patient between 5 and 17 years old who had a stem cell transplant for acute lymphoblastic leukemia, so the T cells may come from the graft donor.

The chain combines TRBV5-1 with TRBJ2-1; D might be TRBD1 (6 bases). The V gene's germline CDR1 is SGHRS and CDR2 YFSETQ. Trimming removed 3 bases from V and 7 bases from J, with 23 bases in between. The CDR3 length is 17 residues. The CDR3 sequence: CASSSLRGGSSGNEQFF. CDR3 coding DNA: TGCGCCAGCAGCTCCCTCAGGGGCGGATCCTCGGGAAATGAGCAGTTCTTC. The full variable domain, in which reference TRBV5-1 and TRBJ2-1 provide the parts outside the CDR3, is KAGVTQTPRYLIKTRGQQVTLSCSPISGHRSVSWYQQTPGQGLQFLFEYFSETQRNKGNFPGRFSGRQFSNSRSEMNVSTLELGDSALYLCASSSLRGGSSGNEQFFGPGTRLTVL.

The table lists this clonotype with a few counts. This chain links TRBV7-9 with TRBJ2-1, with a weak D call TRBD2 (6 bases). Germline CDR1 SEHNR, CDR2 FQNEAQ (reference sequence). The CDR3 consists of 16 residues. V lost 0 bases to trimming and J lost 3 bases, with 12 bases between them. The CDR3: CASSLARGGSYNEQFF. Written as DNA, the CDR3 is TGTGCCAGCAGCTTAGCGAGGGGAGGTAGCTACAATGAGCAGTTCTTC.

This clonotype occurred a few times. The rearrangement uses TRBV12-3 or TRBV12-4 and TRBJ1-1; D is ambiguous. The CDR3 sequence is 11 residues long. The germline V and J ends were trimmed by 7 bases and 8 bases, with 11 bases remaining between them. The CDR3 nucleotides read TGTGCCAGCACCACCGTGAAGGAAGCTTTCTTT. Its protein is CASTTVKEAFF.

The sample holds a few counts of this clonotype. For the CDR3, the DNA is TGTGCCACCAGTGTCGGGGCTAGCTCCTACAATGAGCAGTTCTTC. Amino acids: CATSVGASSYNEQFF. The chain couples TRBV24-1 to TRBJ2-1, with D perhaps being TRBD1 or TRBD2 (5 bases each). V lost 5 bases, J lost 0 bases, and 10 bases lay in between. CDR1 and CDR2 from the germline V gene are KGHDR and SFDVKD. This CDR3 comprises 15 residues.

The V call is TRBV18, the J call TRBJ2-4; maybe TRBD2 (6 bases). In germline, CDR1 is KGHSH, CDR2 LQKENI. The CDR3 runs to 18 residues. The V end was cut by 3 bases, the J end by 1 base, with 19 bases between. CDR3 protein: CASSPYGTPGMAKNIQYF. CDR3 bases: TGTGCCAGCTCACCGTACGGGACTCCGGGGATGGCCAAAAACATTCAGTACTTC.

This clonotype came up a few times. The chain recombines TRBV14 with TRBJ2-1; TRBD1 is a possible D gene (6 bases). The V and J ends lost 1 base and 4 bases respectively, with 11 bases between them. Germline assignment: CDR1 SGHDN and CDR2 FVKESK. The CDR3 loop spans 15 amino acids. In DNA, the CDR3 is TGTGCCAGCAGCCAAGGTCCGACAGGTTACAATGAGCAGTTCTTC. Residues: CASSQGPTGYNEQFF. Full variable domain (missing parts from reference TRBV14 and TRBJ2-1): EAGVTQFPSHSVIEKGQTVTLRCDPISGHDNLYWYRRVMGKEIKFLLHFVKESKQDESGMPNNRFLAERTGGTYSTLKVQPAELEDSGVYFCASSQGPTGYNEQFFGPGTRLTVL.

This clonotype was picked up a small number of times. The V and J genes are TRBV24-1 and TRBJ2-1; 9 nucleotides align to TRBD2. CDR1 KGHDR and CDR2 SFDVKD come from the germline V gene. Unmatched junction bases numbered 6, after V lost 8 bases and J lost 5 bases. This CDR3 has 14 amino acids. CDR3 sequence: CATTTSGGNNEQFF. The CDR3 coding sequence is TGTGCCACCACGACTAGCGGAGGGAACAATGAGCAGTTCTTC.

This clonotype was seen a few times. For the CDR3, the DNA is TGTGCCATCAGTGTAGGGGGGACTGCAACTAATGAAAAACTGTTTTTT. It translates to CAISVGGTATNEKLFF. V is TRBV10-3 and J is TRBJ1-4; D possibly corresponds to TRBD1 (6 bases). The CDR3 loop spans 16 amino acids. Trimming stripped 4 bases from V and 0 bases from J, with 12 bases between. Germline V gives CDR1 ENHRY, CDR2 SYGVKD.

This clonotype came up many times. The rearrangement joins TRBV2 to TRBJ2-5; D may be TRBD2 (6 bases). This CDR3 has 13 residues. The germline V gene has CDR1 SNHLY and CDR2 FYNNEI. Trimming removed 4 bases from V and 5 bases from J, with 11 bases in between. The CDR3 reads CASSGWGDETQYF. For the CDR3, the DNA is TGTGCCAGCAGTGGTTGGGGGGATGAGACCCAGTACTTC.

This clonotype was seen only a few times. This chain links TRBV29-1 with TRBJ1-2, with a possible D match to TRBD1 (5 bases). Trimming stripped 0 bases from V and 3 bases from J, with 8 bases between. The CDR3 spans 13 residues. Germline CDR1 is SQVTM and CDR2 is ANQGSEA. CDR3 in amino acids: CSVEDSGYYGYTF. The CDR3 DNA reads TGCAGCGTTGAAGATTCAGGGTACTATGGCTACACCTTC.

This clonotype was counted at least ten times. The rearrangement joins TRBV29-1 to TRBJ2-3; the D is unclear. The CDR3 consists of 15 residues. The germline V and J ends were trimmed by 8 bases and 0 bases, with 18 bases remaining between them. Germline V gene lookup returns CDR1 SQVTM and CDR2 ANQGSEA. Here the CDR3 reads CSMRTDLISTDTQYF. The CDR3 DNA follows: TGCAGCATGAGGACGGACCTGATTAGCACAGATACGCAGTATTTT.

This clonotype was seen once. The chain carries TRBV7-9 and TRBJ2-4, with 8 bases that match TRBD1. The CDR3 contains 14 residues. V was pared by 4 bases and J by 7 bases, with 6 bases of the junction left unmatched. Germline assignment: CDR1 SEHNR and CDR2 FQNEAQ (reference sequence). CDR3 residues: CASSSRTGRNIQYF. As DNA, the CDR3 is TGTGCCAGCAGCTCTCGGACAGGGCGGAACATTCAGTACTTC. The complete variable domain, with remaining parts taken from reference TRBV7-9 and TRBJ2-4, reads DTGVSQNPRHKITKRGQNVTFRCDPISEHNRLYWYRQTLGQGPEFLTYFQNEAQLEKSRLLSDRFSAERPKGSFSTLEIQRTEQGDSAMYLCASSSRTGRNIQYFGAGTRLSVL.

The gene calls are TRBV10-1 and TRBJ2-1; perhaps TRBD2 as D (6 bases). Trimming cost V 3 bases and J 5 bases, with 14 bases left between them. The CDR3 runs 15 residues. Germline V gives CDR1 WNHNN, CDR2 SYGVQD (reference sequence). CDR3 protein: CASSEGGTGNNEQFF. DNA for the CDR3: TGCGCCAGCAGTGAAGGAGGGACGGGGAACAATGAGCAGTTCTTC.

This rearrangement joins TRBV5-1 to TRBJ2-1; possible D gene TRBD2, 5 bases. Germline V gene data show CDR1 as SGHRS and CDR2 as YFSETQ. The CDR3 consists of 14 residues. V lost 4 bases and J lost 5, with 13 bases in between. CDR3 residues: CASSAGRLHNEQFF. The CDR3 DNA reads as TGCGCCAGCAGCGCTGGGAGATTACACAATGAGCAGTTCTTC.

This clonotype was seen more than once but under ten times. The CDR3: CASSLFGGQVRDTQYF. Here the CDR3 DNA reads TGCGCCAGCAGCTTGTTCGGGGGACAGGTCCGCGATACGCAGTATTTT. The rearrangement links TRBV5-1 to TRBJ2-3, with 8 bases identical to TRBD1. V trimming: 1 base; J trimming: 6 bases; junction bases outside the gene matches: 10. Germline loops: CDR1 SGHRS, CDR2 YFSETQ. This CDR3 region has 16 residues. The variable domain in full, with the rest retrieved from reference TRBV5-1 and TRBJ2-3, is KAGVTQTPRYLIKTRGQQVTLSCSPISGHRSVSWYQQTPGQGLQFLFEYFSETQRNKGNFPGRFSGRQFSNSRSEMNVSTLELGDSALYLCASSLFGGQVRDTQYFGPGTRLTVL.